The 11 T cell receptor beta chains below were found in one sample sequenced in a study of OX40 agonist ivuxolimab in advanced cancers. Using immunoSEQ multiplex PCR, the repertoire was profiled, and TCRdb retains in-frame clones only, with some absent. The sample consists of approximately 73,000 clones, 70% to 90% of them appearing once. The sample was CD4+ or CD8+ T cells sorted from blood, taken in a trial of the OX40 agonist ivuxolimab. The receptors were gathered from an adult with an advanced solid tumor such as melanoma, head and neck, liver or kidney cancer.

The gene calls are TRBV11-3 and TRBJ2-6; TRBD1 might be the D (5 bases). This CDR3 spans 16 amino acids. CDR1 is SGHNT and CDR2 is YENEEA in the germline V gene. V was clipped by 0 bases and J by 0 bases, with 6 bases between them. The CDR3 protein is CASSLDRASGANVLTF. DNA for the CDR3: TGTGCCAGCAGCTTAGACAGGGCCTCTGGGGCCAACGTCCTGACTTTC.

The DNA of the CDR3 is TGCAGCGCGCAGGGAAATGAGCAGTTCTTC. Amino acid sequence: CSAQGNEQFF. The chain joins TRBV20-1 to TRBJ2-1, with D perhaps TRBD1 (5 bases). This CDR3 has 10 residues. Germline lookup yields CDR1 DFQATT and CDR2 SNEGSKA (reference sequence).

CDR3 in DNA: TGCGCCAGCAGTGAGGGCGGGACTCCTCAGTTCTTC. Encoded protein: CASSEGGTPQFF. The V call is TRBV10-1, the J call TRBJ2-1; D perhaps matches TRBD2 (6 bases). V lost 2 bases to trimming and J lost 13 bases, with 12 bases between them. The CDR3 totals 12 residues. Germline V gene lookup returns CDR1 WNHNN and CDR2 SYGVQD (reference sequence).

This rearrangement joins TRBV7-2 to TRBJ2-7; TRBD1 agrees at 7 bases. V shed 3 bases and J 2 bases; nucleotides not matched to a gene: 7. The CDR3 sequence is 15 residues long. Germline CDR1 and CDR2: SGHTA and FQGNSA. CDR3 protein: CASSLEYRGTYEQYF. The CDR3 DNA sequence: TGTGCCAGCAGCTTGGAGTACAGGGGAACCTACGAGCAGTACTTC.

The chain employs TRBV6-5 and TRBJ2-3; the D is unclear. CDR1 and CDR2 from the germline V gene are MNHEY and SVGAGI. The CDR3 covers 16 residues. The V and J ends lost 0 bases and 2 bases respectively, with 12 bases between them. The CDR3 DNA reads as TGTGCCAGCAGTTACTCGAAACCGGGTTACACAGATACGCAGTATTTT. Amino acid sequence: CASSYSKPGYTDTQYF.

The rearrangement links TRBV30 to TRBJ2-7; D remains ambiguous. The CDR3 is 11 amino acids. V gave up 3 bases and J gave up 5 bases, with 8 bases separating them. Germline CDR1 reads GTSNPN; CDR2 reads SVGIG (reference sequence). The CDR3 coding sequence is TGTGCCTGGAGGGCCGCCGACGAGCAGTACTTC. Its translation is CAWRAADEQYF.

This chain links TRBV14 with TRBJ2-1; the D gene is possibly TRBD1 (5 bases). CDR3 length equals 13 residues. Germline CDR1 is SGHDN and CDR2 is FVKESK. Trimming took off 1 base at V and 6 bases at J, with 7 bases between the two ends. The CDR3 spells CASSQAGINEQFF. The CDR3 DNA is TGTGCCAGCAGCCAAGCAGGGATCAATGAGCAGTTCTTC.

The chain recombines TRBV2 with TRBJ2-5; 11 nucleotides line up with TRBD2. The junction had 8 bases not matched to a gene; V was cut back by 4 bases and J by 7 bases. The CDR3 loop spans 15 amino acids. The germline CDR1 and CDR2 sequences are SNHLY and FYNNEI. CDR3 DNA sequence: TGTGCCAGCAGTGGGACTAGCGGGCGTTCGGGGACCCAGTACTTC. It translates to CASSGTSGRSGTQYF.

By share, this clone ranks as medium-sized (0.01 to 0.1%). The chain joins TRBV28 to TRBJ2-1; 7 nucleotides agree with TRBD2. Germline trimming cut 6 bases from V and 5 bases from J; bases unmatched to any gene: 7. The CDR3 has 14 amino acids. The germline V gene has CDR1 MDHEN and CDR2 SYDVKM. CDR3 in DNA: TGTGCCAGCAGCCCTAGCGGAGCTAACAATGAGCAGTTCTTC. This gives the protein CASSPSGANNEQFF.

J is TRBJ2-7 and V is TRBV7-9, with D unresolved. This CDR3 contains 15 residues. Trimming removed 3 bases from V and 2 bases from J, with 14 bases in between. Germline V CDR1 and CDR2: SEHNR, FQNEAQ (reference sequence). The CDR3 DNA follows: TGTGCCAGCAGCTTGTTGGCCGTAAGGACCTACGAGCAGTACTTC. Its translation is CASSLLAVRTYEQYF.

The chain carries TRBV28 and TRBJ1-5, with D hard to call. The CDR3 contains 14 residues. The V gene's germline CDR1 is MDHEN and CDR2 SYDVKM. V lost 6 bases, J lost 7 bases, and 16 bases lay in between. The CDR3 loop is CASRYRESGQPQHF. The CDR3 bases are TGTGCCAGCAGATATAGAGAGTCGGGCCAGCCCCAGCATTTT.